A selection of T cell receptor beta chains follows, all from one sample in a study of Graves' ophthalmopathy and Graves' hyperthyroidism. Each CDR3 protein is one row after TCRdb ran MiXCR on the multiplex PCR reads. The table has about half a million distinct CDR3 sequences, about an eighth seen once. The sample was blood. The source of these receptors is a woman under 40 with Graves' ophthalmopathy. Both conserved end residues are part of each CDR3. D genes are given only for firm matches. Clone sizes are given selectively: once, few, many, or a class where the clone is expanded.

clone size: many
J gene: TRBJ1-1
D gene: NA
V gene: TRBV9
CDR3 DNA: TGTGCCAGCAGCGTAAAGCAGGGAGTGAACACTGAAGCTTTCTTT
CDR3 protein: CASSVKQGVNTEAFF

clone size: NA
J gene: TRBJ1-1
D gene: TRBD1
V gene: TRBV11-1
CDR3 DNA: TGTGCCAGCAGCTCTGCAGGGGGCCACACTGAAGCTTTCTTT
CDR3 protein: CASSSAGGHTEAFF

clone size: many
J gene: TRBJ2-7
D gene: NA
V gene: TRBV4-2
CDR3 DNA: TGTGCCAGCAGCCAAGCGATAGCGGAACCCTACGAGCAGTACTTC
CDR3 protein: CASSQAIAEPYEQYF

clone size: many
J gene: TRBJ1-5
D gene: NA
V gene: TRBV2
CDR3 DNA: TGTGCCAGCAGTGAGGGGACCCAGTCAGGGACCCAGCATTTT
CDR3 protein: CASSEGTQSGTQHF

clone size: many
J gene: TRBJ1-3
D gene: NA
V gene: TRBV6-5
CDR3 DNA: TGTCCCAGCAGTTCGGCGGACTCTGGAAACACCATATATTTT
CDR3 protein: CPSSSADSGNTIYF

clone size: many
J gene: TRBJ2-2
D gene: NA
V gene: TRBV7-3
CDR3 DNA: TGTGCCAGCAGCCCCTGGACGGGGAACGGGGAGCTGTTTTTT
CDR3 protein: CASSPWTGNGELFF

clone size: many
J gene: TRBJ2-7
D gene: TRBD2
V gene: TRBV5-1
CDR3 DNA: TGCGCCAGCAGCTTGGAGGCGGGGGTTCACGAGCAGTACTTC
CDR3 protein: CASSLEAGVHEQYF

clone size: many
J gene: TRBJ2-5
D gene: NA
V gene: TRBV11-3
CDR3 DNA: TGTGCCAGCAGCTTAGGACAGGCCCCCCCTCAAGAGACCCAGTACTTC
CDR3 protein: CASSLGQAPPQETQYF

clone size: many
J gene: TRBJ1-5
D gene: NA
V gene: TRBV2
CDR3 DNA: TGTGCCAGCAGTTCAGGACAGACCCCTCAGCCCCAGCATTTT
CDR3 protein: CASSSGQTPQPQHF

clone size: many
J gene: TRBJ2-2
D gene: NA
V gene: TRBV10-1
CDR3 DNA: TGCGCCAGCAGTGAGTCGACCGACGGATACACCGGGGAGCTGTTTTTT
CDR3 protein: CASSESTDGYTGELFF

clone size: many
J gene: TRBJ1-2
D gene: TRBD1
V gene: TRBV28
CDR3 DNA: TGTGCCAGCAGGCTCACAGGGGGCGCAGGCTACACCTTC
CDR3 protein: CASRLTGGAGYTF

clone size: many
J gene: TRBJ2-2
D gene: TRBD1
V gene: TRBV20-1
CDR3 DNA: TGCAGTGCCCTGGACAGGAGCTGGGCCGGGGAGCTGTTTTTT
CDR3 protein: CSALDRSWAGELFF

clone size: once
J gene: TRBJ1-2
D gene: TRBD1
V gene: TRBV11-1
CDR3 DNA: TGTGCCAGCAGCTCCGGGACAGGGGCTCCCCCCTCTTATTATGGCTACACCTTC
CDR3 protein: CASSSGTGAPPSYYGYTF

clone size: NA
J gene: TRBJ2-2
D gene: TRBD2
V gene: TRBV11-3
CDR3 DNA: TGTGCCAGCAGCTCCATACCGACTAGCGGGGGGGTTAACACCGGGGAGCTGTTTTTT
CDR3 protein: CASSSIPTSGGVNTGELFF

clone size: many
J gene: TRBJ1-6
D gene: NA
V gene: TRBV6-4
CDR3 DNA: TGTGCCAGCAGTATCAGGGACCGTAATTCACCCCTCCACTTT
CDR3 protein: CASSIRDRNSPLHF

clone size: NA
J gene: TRBJ2-7
D gene: TRBD2
V gene: TRBV28
CDR3 DNA: TGTGCCAGCAGTTTATGGGCCCGAACTAGCGGGGGGTCTCTTTCCTACGAGCAGTACTTC
CDR3 protein: CASSLWARTSGGSLSYEQYF

clone size: many
J gene: TRBJ1-1
D gene: TRBD1
V gene: TRBV20-1
CDR3 DNA: TGCAGTGCTAGAGGGGCCAGGGGGCTCGAAGCTTTCTTT
CDR3 protein: CSARGARGLEAFF

clone size: NA
J gene: TRBJ1-1
D gene: NA
V gene: TRBV7-8
CDR3 DNA: TGTGCCAGCAGCTTAGTTGGGGGCAAGAACACTGAAGCTTTCTTT
CDR3 protein: CASSLVGGKNTEAFF

clone size: many
J gene: TRBJ2-5
D gene: NA
V gene: TRBV20-1
CDR3 DNA: TGCAGTGCTAGAATTCTGGGACGGACGGCCCAAGAGACCCAGTACTTC
CDR3 protein: CSARILGRTAQETQYF

clone size: many
J gene: TRBJ1-1
D gene: NA
V gene: TRBV19
CDR3 DNA: TGTGCCAATAGTATAGCAGGGCGGACGACTGAAGCTTTCTTT
CDR3 protein: CANSIAGRTTEAFF

clone size: once
J gene: TRBJ1-1
D gene: TRBD1
V gene: TRBV12-3/TRBV12-4
CDR3 DNA: TGTGCCAGCAGTTTGAGTATAGGGACAGGGGGTAGGAGGAACACTGAAGCTTTCTTT
CDR3 protein: CASSLSIGTGGRRNTEAFF

clone size: many
J gene: TRBJ2-7
D gene: NA
V gene: TRBV28
CDR3 DNA: TGTGCCAGCAGTTGGGCTGGGACGGGCGTCTACGAGCAGTACTTC
CDR3 protein: CASSWAGTGVYEQYF

clone size: many
J gene: TRBJ2-7
D gene: NA
V gene: TRBV19
CDR3 DNA: TGTGCCAGCTCTTCCCTGCTTTCAGCTTCCTACGAGCAGTACTTC
CDR3 protein: CASSSLLSASYEQYF

clone size: many
J gene: TRBJ2-7
D gene: NA
V gene: TRBV5-1
CDR3 DNA: TGCGCCAGCAGCCCGAACAGGGCAAGGAGCTCCTACGAGCAGTACTTC
CDR3 protein: CASSPNRARSSYEQYF

clone size: many
J gene: TRBJ2-7
D gene: NA
V gene: TRBV12-3/TRBV12-4
CDR3 DNA: TGTGCCAGCAGTATAGAAGGGCATTACGAGCAGTACTTC
CDR3 protein: CASSIEGHYEQYF

clone size: NA
J gene: TRBJ1-1
D gene: NA
V gene: TRBV30
CDR3 DNA: TGTGCCTGGAGAGAACTTAGGACAGCTCGAGGCGTCACTGAAGCTTTCTTT
CDR3 protein: CAWRELRTARGVTEAFF